A single sample gave rise to the 4 T cell receptor beta chains below, sequenced in a study of T cell responses to AZD1222 COVID-19 vaccine. Assay used: immunoSEQ multiplex PCR; TCRdb lists only in-frame clones, some missing. The top ten hold about 4.4% of the sample, which has about 130,000 clones, about nine tenths seen once. The sequencing here drew on peripheral blood, taken on day 0 of MenACWY control vaccination. These receptors were taken from an adult in good health.

J is TRBJ1-5 and V is TRBV28; D unresolved. The CDR3 loop spans 15 amino acids. The V gene's germline CDR1 is MDHEN and CDR2 SYDVKM. Trimming removed 6 bases at V and 1 base at J, with 13 bases between. DNA of the CDR3: TGTGCCAGCAGAAACGGCAGGTGGAGCAATCAGCCCCAGCATTTT. It translates to CASRNGRWSNQPQHF.

V and J are TRBV28 and TRBJ1-5; D possibly corresponds to TRBD1 (6 bases). V gave up 6 bases and J gave up 0 bases, with 18 bases separating them. Per germline, CDR1 MDHEN and CDR2 SYDVKM. The CDR3 contains 17 residues. Here the CDR3 reads CASSPWTVSYSNQPQHF. The CDR3 DNA reads as TGTGCCAGCAGCCCATGGACAGTATCATATAGCAATCAGCCCCAGCATTTT.

The chain combines TRBV21-1 with TRBJ2-3; the table calls TRBD2, which could not be checked here. TRBV21-1 is classified as a pseudogene. The length of the CDR3 is 15 residues. This chain's CDR3 is CASSKGEAGTDTQYF. The DNA for the CDR3 is TGTGCCAGCAGCAAGGGGGAGGCAGGAACAGATACGCAGTATTTT.

V is TRBV20-1 and J is TRBJ2-7; a weak D match, TRBD2 (5 bases). Germline V gene lookup returns CDR1 DFQATT and CDR2 SNEGSKA (reference sequence). Trimming pared 6 bases from V and 4 bases from J, leaving 10 bases between. CDR3 length equals 11 residues. CDR3 loop: CSAMREYEQYV. Here the CDR3 DNA reads TGCAGTGCCATGAGGGAATACGAGCAGTACGTC.